These 13 T cell receptor beta chains were sequenced from one sample in a study of T cells after posttransplantation cyclophosphamide. Cyclophosphamide on days +3 and +4 followed busulfan-fludarabine conditioning and a marrow graft. Profiling relied on immunoSEQ multiplex PCR, and the TCRdb table lists in-frame clones only, not all of them. In the table there are over 15,000 clones, less than 80% of which are singletons. The sequenced sample was PBMCs, obtained after an allogeneic stem cell transplant with post-transplant cyclophosphamide. The receptors derive from a male patient between 25 and 40 years old who received an allogeneic stem cell transplant from a related donor, was CMV-positive, and had acute GVHD only. Part of the T cells may come from the graft donor.

This sequence joins TRBV2 and TRBJ1-1, with D perhaps matching TRBD1 (6 bases). Trimming removed 4 bases from V and 1 base from J, with 13 bases in between. This CDR3 region has 15 residues. The V gene's germline CDR1 is SNHLY and CDR2 FYNNEI. The DNA for the CDR3 is TGTGCCAGCAGTGTCCCGGACAGTGGGAACACTGAAGCTTTCTTT. The encoded protein is CASSVPDSGNTEAFF.

The chain uses TRBV6-1 and TRBJ2-5, with 8 bases fitting TRBD1. Germline-derived CDR1 and CDR2 are MNHNS and SASEGT. The CDR3 consists of 15 residues. The V gene end was trimmed by 2 bases and the J gene end by 3 bases; junction bases not matched to a gene: 5. The CDR3 sequence is CASSEPGTGKETQYF. The CDR3, as DNA: TGTGCCAGCAGTGAACCGGGGACAGGTAAAGAGACCCAGTACTTC.

This clone came up a few times. The chain joins TRBV13 to TRBJ2-7; 10 bases match TRBD2. This CDR3 contains 14 residues. The ends lost 3 bases at V and 6 bases at J; junction bases unmatched: 5. The germline gives CDR1 PRHDT, CDR2 FYEKMQ (reference sequence). The CDR3 is CASSFGTSVFEQYF. In DNA, the CDR3 is TGTGCCAGCAGCTTCGGGACTAGCGTATTCGAGCAGTACTTC.

J is TRBJ2-5 and V is TRBV27; D is possibly TRBD1 (6 bases). From germline, CDR1 is MNHEY and CDR2 SMNVEV (reference sequence). V lost 5 bases and J 10 bases, leaving 17 bases between the germline ends. The CDR3 extends over 13 amino acids. DNA for the CDR3: TGTGCCAGCAGTCCCACGACAGGACAGATCCAGTACTTC. Amino acids: CASSPTTGQIQYF.

J is TRBJ2-7 and V is TRBV7-9; possible D gene TRBD1, 6 bases. CDR1 and CDR2 from the germline V gene are SEHNR and FQNEAQ (reference sequence). This CDR3 region has 12 residues. V was cut by 4 bases and J by 3 bases, with 7 bases left in between. CDR3 sequence reads: CASSSQGYEQYF. CDR3 sequence (DNA): TGTGCCAGCAGCTCACAGGGCTACGAGCAGTACTTC.

The chain joins TRBV7-2 to TRBJ2-7; perhaps TRBD1 as D (6 bases). Trimming left V 4 bases short and J 0 bases short, with 10 bases between. The germline CDR1 and CDR2 sequences are SGHTA and FQGNSA. The CDR3 contains 14 residues. Written as DNA, the CDR3 is TGTGCCAGCAGCTCCGGGACACCCTCCTACGAGCAGTACTTC. Its protein is CASSSGTPSYEQYF.

This sequence joins TRBV5-1 and TRBJ2-4; possibly TRBD2 for D (7 bases). Germline CDR1 and CDR2: SGHRS and YFSETQ. There are 14 residues in the CDR3. V was cut by 5 bases and J by 5 bases, with 14 bases left in between. The CDR3 loop is CASRVGGRENIQYF. The CDR3 DNA sequence: TGCGCCAGCAGGGTCGGGGGGCGCGAAAACATTCAGTACTTC.

This chain connects TRBV19 to TRBJ1-5; TRBD1 matches at 7 bases. V lost 3 bases and J lost 1; bases outside the gene matches: 9. CDR1 and CDR2 (germline): LNHDA, SQIVND (reference sequence). The CDR3 sequence is 17 residues long. CDR3 bases: TGTGCCAGTAGTATGCTCCCCTTACAGGGGAGCAATCAGCCCCAGCATTTT. As protein: CASSMLPLQGSNQPQHF.

The chain recombines TRBV4-2 with TRBJ2-1, with 9 bases that match TRBD2. Germline values: CDR1 LGHNA, CDR2 YNFKEQ. V was pared by 0 bases and J by 8 bases, with 2 bases of the junction left unmatched. The CDR3 has 14 residues. As DNA, the CDR3 is TGTGCCAGCAGCCAAGAGCCTAGCGGGGATGAGCAGTTCTTC. Residues: CASSQEPSGDEQFF.

This chain connects TRBV18 to TRBJ2-5; D unclear. CDR3 length: 15 amino acids. Per the germline V gene, CDR1 is KGHSH and CDR2 is LQKENI. V lost 3 bases and J 5 bases, leaving 16 bases between the germline ends. In DNA form, the CDR3 reads TGTGCCAGCTCACCGCAGCAGGTTTCGGCGGAGACCCAGTACTTC. Its translation: CASSPQQVSAETQYF.

Regarding this clone: Other DNA sequences of this sample code for an identical CDR3. V is TRBV19 and J is TRBJ1-6, with TRBD1 matching 7 bases. Germline V CDR1 and CDR2: LNHDA, SQIVND (reference sequence). CDR3 length: 15 residues. V shed 4 bases and J 4 bases; nucleotides not matched to a gene: 4. CDR3 residues: CASSNRDSYNSPLHF. The CDR3 nucleotides are TGTGCCAGTAGTAACCGGGACAGTTATAATTCACCCCTCCACTTT.

CDR3 nucleotide sequence: TGTGCCAGCAGTGAAGGGCTTGGACTCGGCACAGATACGCAGTATTTT. It encodes CASSEGLGLGTDTQYF. The chain is built from TRBV2 and TRBJ2-3; tentatively, D is TRBD2 (5 bases). Trimming cost V 1 base and J 1 base, with 12 bases left between them. The CDR3 is 16 amino acids. Germline V lookup: CDR1 SNHLY, CDR2 FYNNEI.

This chain joins TRBV5-5 and TRBJ1-6, with D possibly being TRBD1 (6 bases). V dropped 0 bases and J dropped 5 bases, with 12 bases sitting between them. Germline loops: CDR1 SGHKS, CDR2 YYEKEE (reference sequence). The CDR3 sequence is 16 residues long. CDR3 bases: TGTGCCAGCAGCTTGGGGGGGACAAGACATAATTCACCCCTCCACTTT. Amino acid sequence: CASSLGGTRHNSPLHF. The full variable domain, with the rest looked up from reference TRBV5-5 and TRBJ1-6, is DAGVTQSPTHLIKTRGQQVTLRCSPISGHKSVSWYQQVLGQGPQFIFQYYEKEERGRGNFPDRFSARQFPNYSSELNVNALLLGDSALYLCASSLGGTRHNSPLHFGNGTRLTVT.